This T cell receptor (beta chain) stems from a study of immune cell composition in non-small cell lung cancer. Study conclusions and caveats: Lung adenocarcinomas had lower top 10 clone scores and clonality than squamous tumours. Clones >0.5% enriched in tumour were rarer in adenocarcinoma (around 35%) than squamous (about 80%).

This CDR3 has 15 residues. CDR1 and CDR2 (germline): GTSNPN, SVGIG (reference sequence). The V segment lost 3 bases and the J segment 6 bases; nucleotides outside the gene matches: 12. Concerning this clone: Its antigen is not identified.

This table comes from immunoSEQ multiplex PCR, and its TCRdb copy is limited to in-frame clones, with some not included. The table lists approximately 3,200 clones, roughly 84% of them singletons. Genomic DNA came from frozen unsorted single-cell suspensions. The chain combines TRBV30 with TRBJ2-7; 9 nucleotides line up with TRBD2. The material sequenced was lung tumor tissue. The clonotype comes from a human donor with non-small cell lung cancer. CDR3 sequence reads: CAWRALAGGASEQYF. CDR3 coding DNA: TGTGCCTGGAGGGCACTTGCGGGGGGGGCCAGCGAGCAGTACTTC.